Each of the 19 T cell receptor beta chains below was sequenced from the same sample in a study of T-cell memory formation after mild COVID-19 (TCRdb year 2021). The library was prepared using 5' RACE. The sequencer listed for this sample is Illumina NovaSeq 6000. TCRdb reprocessing: public reads trimmed at Q25 with fastp, clones called with MiXCR, in-frame beta chains kept. Each entry is one CDR3 protein sequence, shown with its most common DNA and genes. The sample contains around 450,000 distinct CDR3 sequences, 24% of them found a single time. The ten largest clones represent around 8.7% of the sample. The sequenced sample consisted of PBMCs or a T cell subset sorted from them (not recorded which). The receptors originated from an adult woman who had mild COVID-19 (a few samples of this study predate the infection). The sample titles of this study are shuffled in the database, so cell type and time point are left out; the donor was told from shared clones.

This rearrangement joins TRBV9 to TRBJ2-2; 8 nucleotides match TRBD1. V dropped 4 bases and J dropped 6; count of bases not matched to a gene: 8. CDR3 length: 15 amino acids. Germline V gives CDR1 SGDLS, CDR2 YYNGEE. CDR3 loop: CASSSRTGRAGELFF. CDR3 in DNA: TGTGCCAGCAGCTCCCGGACAGGGCGGGCCGGGGAGCTGTTTTTT.

The chain recombines TRBV9 with TRBJ2-7; weak D call: TRBD1 (6 bases). Trimming removed 3 bases at V and 6 bases at J, with 22 bases between. This CDR3 is built from 16 residues. Germline CDR1 reads SGDLS; CDR2 reads YYNGEE. The CDR3, as DNA: TGTGCCAGCAGCGCTAGTGGGAACAGGGTATCCGGCGAGCAGTACTTC. Protein: CASSASGNRVSGEQYF.

This sequence joins TRBV18 and TRBJ2-3; D remains unclear. V was pared by 2 bases and J by 8 bases, with 11 bases between. The CDR3 spans 13 residues. Germline CDR1 reads KGHSH; CDR2 reads LQKENI. DNA for the CDR3: TGTGCCAGCTCACCAGCCTCTTCGGGTACGCAGTATTTT. Its translation is CASSPASSGTQYF.

This sequence joins TRBV7-2 and TRBJ2-3; 7 bases map to TRBD1. The CDR3 length is 17 residues. In germline, CDR1 is SGHTA, CDR2 FQGNSA. The V gene end was trimmed by 5 bases and the J gene end by 1 base; junction bases not matched to a gene: 12. CDR3 loop: CASSPGNRGRGTDTQYF. In DNA form, the CDR3 reads TGTGCCAGCAGCCCGGGGAACAGGGGCCGGGGCACAGATACGCAGTATTTT. Complete variable domain (other parts from reference TRBV7-2 and TRBJ2-3): GAGVSQSPSNKVTEKGKDVELRCDPISGHTALYWYRQSLGQGLEFLIYFQGNSAPDKSGLPSDRFSAERTGGSVSTLTIQRTQQEDSAVYLCASSPGNRGRGTDTQYFGPGTRLTVL.

This clonotype was counted ten times or more. The chain joins TRBV5-1 to TRBJ1-1, with a weak D call TRBD1 (6 bases). Germline lookup yields CDR1 SGHRS and CDR2 YFSETQ. V lost 0 bases, J lost 4 bases, and 7 bases lay in between. The CDR3 loop spans 13 amino acids. This chain's CDR3 is CASSLEGGTEAFF. DNA for the CDR3: TGCGCCAGCAGCTTGGAAGGGGGCACTGAAGCTTTCTTT.

This rearrangement joins TRBV7-9 to TRBJ1-1, with TRBD1 identical over 8 bases. The CDR3 consists of 17 residues. The germline CDR1 and CDR2 sequences are SEHNR and FQNEAQ (reference sequence). The V gene end was trimmed by 1 base and the J gene end by 6 bases; junction bases not matched to a gene: 13. In nucleotides, the CDR3 is TGTGCCAGCAGCTTAGTGTACTTGACAGGGGATCGAGCTGAAGCTTTCTTT. As protein: CASSLVYLTGDRAEAFF.

The chain recombines TRBV25-1 with TRBJ2-7, with a tentative D call TRBD2 (5 bases). V shed 5 bases and J shed 4 bases, with 15 bases lying between them. The CDR3 is made up of 14 amino acids. The V gene's germline CDR1 is MGHDK and CDR2 SYGVNS. DNA of the CDR3: TGTGCCAGCAGTCGGGGAATTGGCGTGTACGAGCAGTACTTC. This encodes CASSRGIGVYEQYF.

This clonotype was detected a few times. This sequence joins TRBV20-1 and TRBJ2-1; 10 bases agree with TRBD2. The germline V gene has CDR1 DFQATT and CDR2 SNEGSKA (reference sequence). J lost 1 base, V lost 5 bases, and 8 bases had no gene match. The CDR3 is made up of 16 amino acids. The DNA for the CDR3 is TGCAGTGCTGGGAGCGGGAGGGCCGGATCCTACAATGAGCAGTTCTTC. Encoded protein: CSAGSGRAGSYNEQFF.

The J gene is TRBJ2-7, the V gene TRBV6-1, with 7 nucleotides matching TRBD1. The V gene end was trimmed by 8 bases and the J gene end by 2 bases; junction bases not matched to a gene: 15. The CDR3 length is 16 residues. CDR1 is MNHNS and CDR2 is SASEGT in the germline V gene. Written as DNA, the CDR3 is TGTGCCAGCCTCGGCGGAGTTGGGACAGTGGCCTACGAGCAGTACTTC. It translates to CASLGGVGTVAYEQYF.

This clonotype has just a few counts. The V and J genes are TRBV3-1 and TRBJ2-2; D unresolved. CDR1 and CDR2 (germline): LGHDT, YNNKEL (reference sequence). V was shortened by 2 bases and J by 4 bases, with 8 bases between the two germline ends. CDR3 size: 14 residues. The CDR3: CASSQNTRTGELFF. CDR3 nucleotide sequence: TGTGCCAGCAGCCAAAACACTCGCACCGGGGAGCTGTTTTTT.

This clonotype came up a few times. This sequence joins TRBV7-9 and TRBJ2-5; 8 bases align to TRBD1. With V trimmed by 4 bases and J by 2 bases, 3 bases remained unmatched. Germline loops: CDR1 SEHNR, CDR2 FQNEAQ (reference sequence). The CDR3 has 14 residues. This CDR3 reads CASSSRGPQETQYF. CDR3 DNA sequence: TGTGCCAGCAGCTCCAGGGGGCCGCAAGAGACCCAGTACTTC.

The CDR3 sequence: CSARGSLAGYNEQFF. CDR3 nucleotide sequence: TGCAGTGCTAGAGGCAGTCTAGCGGGATACAATGAGCAGTTCTTC. The chain links TRBV20-1 to TRBJ2-1, with TRBD2 matching 9 bases. The CDR3 extends over 15 amino acids. The V gene end was trimmed by 1 base and the J gene end by 4 bases; junction bases not matched to a gene: 5. Germline V gene data show CDR1 as DFQATT and CDR2 as SNEGSKA (reference sequence).

This clonotype was observed a handful of times. The chain uses TRBV4-3 and TRBJ2-3; 7 nucleotides match TRBD2. This CDR3 is built from 16 residues. V lost 0 bases and J lost 0; bases outside the gene matches: 3. CDR1 and CDR2 (germline): LGHNA, YSLEER. CDR3 in amino acids: CASSQDAGASTDTQYF. As DNA, the CDR3 is TGCGCCAGCAGCCAAGATGCGGGAGCGAGCACAGATACGCAGTATTTT.

This clonotype was found a few times. The genes are TRBV12-3 or TRBV12-4 and TRBJ2-7; TRBD1 matches 7 bases. This CDR3 comprises 13 residues. V lost 7 bases to trimming and J lost 5 bases; unmatched junction nucleotides: 8. Here the CDR3 DNA reads TGTGCCAGCAAAAAGACAGGGTTCCACGAGCAGTACTTC. It codes for CASKKTGFHEQYF.

This clonotype has just a few counts. The rearrangement links TRBV7-9 to TRBJ2-7, with D maybe TRBD1 (6 bases). V dropped 5 bases and J dropped 1 base, with 9 bases sitting between them. Germline V gene data show CDR1 as SEHNR and CDR2 as FQNEAQ (reference sequence). The length of the CDR3 is 13 residues. CDR3 DNA: TGTGCCAGCAGCCACGACAGGTCCTACGAGCAGTACTTC. It codes for CASSHDRSYEQYF.

The rearrangement joins TRBV2 to TRBJ2-7; D possibly uses TRBD1 or TRBD2 (5 bases each). V lost 4 bases and J lost 3, with 10 bases in between. This CDR3 has 13 residues. CDR1 and CDR2 from the germline V gene are SNHLY and FYNNEI. CDR3 region: CASSVEGNYEQYF. CDR3 coding DNA: TGTGCCAGCAGTGTTGAGGGGAACTACGAGCAGTACTTC.

This clonotype has more than one count but fewer than ten. The chain uses TRBV12-3 or TRBV12-4 and TRBJ2-3; D not resolved. This CDR3 region has 10 residues. V lost 6 bases to trimming and J lost 7 bases, with 5 bases between them. CDR3 amino acids: CASRGNTQYF. The CDR3 DNA reads TGTGCCAGCAGGGGGAATACGCAGTATTTT.

Only a few counts were recorded for this clonotype. In DNA form, the CDR3 reads TGTGCCAGCAGCTTAGCGTGGGGCTCTGGAAACACCATATATTTT. This codes for CASSLAWGSGNTIYF. The rearrangement uses TRBV7-2 and TRBJ1-3; D call uncertain. This CDR3 spans 15 amino acids. Germline V gene data show CDR1 as SGHTA and CDR2 as FQGNSA. The V end was cut by 0 bases, the J end by 0 bases, with 6 bases between.

This clonotype was found many times. The chain couples TRBV28 to TRBJ2-7; D call uncertain. This CDR3 spans 12 amino acids. Germline assignment: CDR1 MDHEN and CDR2 SYDVKM. V gave up 2 bases and J gave up 2 bases, with 4 bases separating them. The CDR3 here is CASSLIPYEQYF. Here the CDR3 DNA reads TGTGCCAGCAGTTTAATCCCCTACGAGCAGTACTTC.